This T cell receptor (beta chain) stems from a study of post-analysis software for immune sequencing data. Study-wide results and limits: Samples prepared in the same batch strongly co-clustered by F measure. TRBV segments more frequent in patients than in controls numbered roughly 5 and included TRBV5-6, TRBV5-1 and TRBV20-1.

Unique molecular identifiers were carried by the TCR beta cDNA libraries. TCRdb independently ran MiXCR on the PCR reads; one entry per CDR3 protein. Seen here are 700,000 to 900,000 distinct CDR3 sequences, approximately 44% observed once, and the top ten hold 4.9%. The V and J ends lost 3 bases and 2 bases, in that order; junction bases with no gene match: 5. The V gene's germline CDR1 is MNHEY and CDR2 SMNVEV (reference sequence). The CDR3 sequence is 15 residues long. A word on this clonotype: Its antigen remains unidentified.

Sequencing was carried out using blood. The rearrangement links TRBV27 to TRBJ2-7, with TRBD1 matching over 9 bases. The TCR originated in a girl aged 5 to 17 with multiple sclerosis. CDR3 in DNA: TGTGCCAGCAGTTTCGGGACAGGGTCCCCCTACGAGCAGTACTTC. This encodes CASSFGTGSPYEQYF.